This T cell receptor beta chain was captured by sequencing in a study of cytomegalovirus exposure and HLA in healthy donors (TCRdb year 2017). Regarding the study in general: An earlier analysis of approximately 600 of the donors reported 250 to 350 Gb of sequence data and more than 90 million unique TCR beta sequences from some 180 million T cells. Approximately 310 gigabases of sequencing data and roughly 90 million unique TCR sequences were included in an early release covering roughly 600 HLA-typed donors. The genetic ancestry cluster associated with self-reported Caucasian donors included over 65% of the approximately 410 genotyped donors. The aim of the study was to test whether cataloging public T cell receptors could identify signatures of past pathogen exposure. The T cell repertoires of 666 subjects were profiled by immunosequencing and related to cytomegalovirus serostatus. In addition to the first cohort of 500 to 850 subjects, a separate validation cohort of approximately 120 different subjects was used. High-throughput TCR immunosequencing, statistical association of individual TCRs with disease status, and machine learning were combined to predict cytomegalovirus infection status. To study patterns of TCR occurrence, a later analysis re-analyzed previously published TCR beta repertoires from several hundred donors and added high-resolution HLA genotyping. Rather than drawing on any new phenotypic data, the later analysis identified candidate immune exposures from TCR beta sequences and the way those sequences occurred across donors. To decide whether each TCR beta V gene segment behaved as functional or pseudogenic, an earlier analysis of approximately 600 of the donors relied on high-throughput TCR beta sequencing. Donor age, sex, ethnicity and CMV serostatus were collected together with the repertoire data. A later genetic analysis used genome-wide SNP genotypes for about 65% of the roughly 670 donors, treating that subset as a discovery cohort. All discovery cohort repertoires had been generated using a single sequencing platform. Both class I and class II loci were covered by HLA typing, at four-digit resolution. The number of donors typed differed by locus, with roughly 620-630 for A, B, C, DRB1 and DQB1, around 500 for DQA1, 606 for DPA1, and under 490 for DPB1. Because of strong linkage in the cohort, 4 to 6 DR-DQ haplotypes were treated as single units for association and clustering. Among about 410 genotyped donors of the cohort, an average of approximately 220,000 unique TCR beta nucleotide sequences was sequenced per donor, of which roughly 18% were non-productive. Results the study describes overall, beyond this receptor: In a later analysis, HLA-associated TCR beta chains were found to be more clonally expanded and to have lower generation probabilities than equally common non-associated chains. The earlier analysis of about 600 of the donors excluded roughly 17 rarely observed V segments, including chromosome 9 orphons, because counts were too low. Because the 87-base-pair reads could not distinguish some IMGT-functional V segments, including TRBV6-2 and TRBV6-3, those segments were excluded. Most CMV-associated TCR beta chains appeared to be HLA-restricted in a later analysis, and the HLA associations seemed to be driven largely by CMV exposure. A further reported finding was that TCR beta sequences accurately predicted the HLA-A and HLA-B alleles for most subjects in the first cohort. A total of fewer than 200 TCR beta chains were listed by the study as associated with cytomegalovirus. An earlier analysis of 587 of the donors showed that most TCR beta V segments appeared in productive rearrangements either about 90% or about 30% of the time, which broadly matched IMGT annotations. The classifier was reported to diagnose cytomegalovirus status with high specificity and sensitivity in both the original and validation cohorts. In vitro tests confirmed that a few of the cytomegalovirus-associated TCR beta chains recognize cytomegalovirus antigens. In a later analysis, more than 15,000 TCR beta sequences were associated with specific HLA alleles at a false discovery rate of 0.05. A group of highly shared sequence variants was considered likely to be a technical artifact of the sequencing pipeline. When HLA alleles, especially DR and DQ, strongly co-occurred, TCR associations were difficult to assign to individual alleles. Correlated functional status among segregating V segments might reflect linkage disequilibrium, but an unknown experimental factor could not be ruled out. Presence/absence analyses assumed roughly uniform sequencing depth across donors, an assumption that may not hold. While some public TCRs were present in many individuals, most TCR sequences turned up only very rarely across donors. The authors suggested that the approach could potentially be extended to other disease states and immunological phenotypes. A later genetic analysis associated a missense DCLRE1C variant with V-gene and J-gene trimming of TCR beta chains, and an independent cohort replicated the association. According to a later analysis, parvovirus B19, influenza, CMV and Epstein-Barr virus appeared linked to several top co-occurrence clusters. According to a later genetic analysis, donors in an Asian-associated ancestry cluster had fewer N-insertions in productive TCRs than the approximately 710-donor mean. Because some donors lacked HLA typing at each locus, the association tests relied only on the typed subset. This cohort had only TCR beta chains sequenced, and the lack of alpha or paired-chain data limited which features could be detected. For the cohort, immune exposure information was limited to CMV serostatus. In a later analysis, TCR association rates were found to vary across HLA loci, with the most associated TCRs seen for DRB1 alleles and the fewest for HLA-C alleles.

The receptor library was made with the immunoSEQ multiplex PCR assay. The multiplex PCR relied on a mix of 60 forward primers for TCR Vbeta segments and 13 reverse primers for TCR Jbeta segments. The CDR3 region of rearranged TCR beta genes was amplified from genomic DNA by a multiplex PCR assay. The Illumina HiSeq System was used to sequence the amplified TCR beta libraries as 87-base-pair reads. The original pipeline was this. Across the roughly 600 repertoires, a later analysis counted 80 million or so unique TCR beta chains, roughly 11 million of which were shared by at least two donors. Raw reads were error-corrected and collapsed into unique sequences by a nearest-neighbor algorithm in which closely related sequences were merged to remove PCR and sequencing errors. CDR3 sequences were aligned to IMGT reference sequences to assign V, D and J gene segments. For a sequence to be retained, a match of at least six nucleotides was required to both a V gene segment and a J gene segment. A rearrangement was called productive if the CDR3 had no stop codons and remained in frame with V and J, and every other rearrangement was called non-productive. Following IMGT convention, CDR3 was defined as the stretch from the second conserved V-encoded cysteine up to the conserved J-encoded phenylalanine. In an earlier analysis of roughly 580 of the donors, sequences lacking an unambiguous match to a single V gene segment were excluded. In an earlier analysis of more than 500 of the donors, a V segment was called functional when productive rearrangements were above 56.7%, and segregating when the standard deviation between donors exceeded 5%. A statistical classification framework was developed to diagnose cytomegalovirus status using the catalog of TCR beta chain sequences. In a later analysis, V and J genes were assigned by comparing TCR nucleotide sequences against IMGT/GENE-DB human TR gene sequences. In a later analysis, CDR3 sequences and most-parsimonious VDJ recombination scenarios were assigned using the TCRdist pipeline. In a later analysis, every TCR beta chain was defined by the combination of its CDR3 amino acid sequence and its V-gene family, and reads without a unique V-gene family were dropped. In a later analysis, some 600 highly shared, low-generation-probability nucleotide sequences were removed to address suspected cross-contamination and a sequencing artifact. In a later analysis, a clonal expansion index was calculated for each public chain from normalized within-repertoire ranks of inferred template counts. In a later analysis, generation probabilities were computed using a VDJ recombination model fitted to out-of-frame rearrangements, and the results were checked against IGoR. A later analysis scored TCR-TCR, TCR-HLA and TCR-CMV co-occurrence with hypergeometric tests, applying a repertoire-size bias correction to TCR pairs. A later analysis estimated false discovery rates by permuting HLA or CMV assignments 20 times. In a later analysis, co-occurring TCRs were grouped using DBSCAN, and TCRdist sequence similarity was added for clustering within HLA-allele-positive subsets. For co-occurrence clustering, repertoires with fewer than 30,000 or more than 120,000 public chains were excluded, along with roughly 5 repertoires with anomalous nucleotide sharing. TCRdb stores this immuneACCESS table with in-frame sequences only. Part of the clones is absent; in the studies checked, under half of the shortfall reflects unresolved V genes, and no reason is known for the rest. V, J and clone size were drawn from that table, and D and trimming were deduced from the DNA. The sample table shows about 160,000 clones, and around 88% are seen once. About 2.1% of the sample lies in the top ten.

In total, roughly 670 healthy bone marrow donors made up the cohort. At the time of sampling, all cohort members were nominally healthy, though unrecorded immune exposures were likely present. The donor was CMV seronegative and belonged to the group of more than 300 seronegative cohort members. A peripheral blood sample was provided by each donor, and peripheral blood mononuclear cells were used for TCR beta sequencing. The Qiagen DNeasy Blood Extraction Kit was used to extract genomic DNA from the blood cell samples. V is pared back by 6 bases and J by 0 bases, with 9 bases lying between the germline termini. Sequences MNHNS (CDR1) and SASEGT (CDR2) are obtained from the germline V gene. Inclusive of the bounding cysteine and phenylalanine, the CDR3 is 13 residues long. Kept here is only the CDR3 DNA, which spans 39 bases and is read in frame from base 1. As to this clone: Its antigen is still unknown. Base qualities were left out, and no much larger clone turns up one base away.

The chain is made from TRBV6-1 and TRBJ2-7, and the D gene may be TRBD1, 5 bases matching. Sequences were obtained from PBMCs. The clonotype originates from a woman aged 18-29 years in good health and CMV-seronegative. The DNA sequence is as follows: TGTGCCAGCAGCAGGGCGGTCTCCTACGAGCAGTACTTC. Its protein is CASSRAVSYEQYF.